These 26 T cell receptor beta chains were sequenced from one sample in a study of human T cells and chemical hapten exposure. Specified time point: patch test 1, 2 weeks after DPC sensitization. The treatment denotes: therapeutic diphenylcyclopropenone sensitization with weekly scalp DPC. TCRdb re-analysed the RACE reads in MiXCR, keeping a single row per CDR3 protein. The sample lists fewer than 500,000 distinct CDR3 sequences, around 4.8% occurring once. The source was whole blood, collected in connection with sensitization to the hapten diphenylcyclopropenone (DPC). The receptor set was obtained from a woman between 50 and 59 years old with alopecia areata. Some clones in this sample may be carry-over from other donors' samples.

The V and J genes are TRBV13 and TRBJ2-5, with D perhaps TRBD1 (5 bases). Trimming shortened V by 1 base and J by 2 bases, and 8 bases separated the two germline ends. The length of the CDR3 is 14 residues. In germline, CDR1 is PRHDT, CDR2 FYEKMQ (reference sequence). The CDR3 protein is CASSLEGRQETQYF. The CDR3 DNA reads TGTGCCAGCAGCTTAGAGGGGCGGCAAGAGACCCAGTACTTC. Filled out from reference TRBV13 and TRBJ2-5, the complete variable domain reads AAGVIQSPRHLIKEKRETATLKCYPIPRHDTVYWYQQGPGQDPQFLISFYEKMQSDKGSIPDRFSAQQFSDYHSELNMSSLELGDSALYFCASSLEGRQETQYFGPGTRLLVL.

The table lists this clonotype with a few counts. This chain links TRBV12-3 or TRBV12-4 with TRBJ2-1, with unresolved D. V was pared by 8 bases and J by 7 bases, with 18 bases between. This CDR3 is built from 14 residues. This CDR3 is CASGGPGLGNEQFF. As DNA, the CDR3 is TGTGCCAGCGGTGGGCCCGGCCTGGGAAATGAGCAGTTCTTC.

This rearrangement joins TRBV20-1 to TRBJ2-5; D remains unclear. The V and J ends lost 2 bases and 1 base respectively, with 14 bases between them. This CDR3 comprises 15 residues. CDR1 is DFQATT and CDR2 is SNEGSKA in the germline V gene (reference sequence). The CDR3: CSARKLHGIQETQYF. The CDR3 bases are TGCAGTGCTAGAAAGCTCCACGGTATCCAAGAGACCCAGTACTTC.

Many counts were recorded for this clonotype. V and J are TRBV27 and TRBJ1-5, with D possibly matching TRBD1 (6 bases). The CDR3 totals 13 residues. The V gene's germline CDR1 is MNHEY and CDR2 SMNVEV (reference sequence). V was clipped by 6 bases and J by 3 bases, with 9 bases between them. The CDR3 sequence: CASSWTVNQPQHF. CDR3 nucleotides: TGTGCCAGCAGCTGGACAGTCAATCAGCCCCAGCATTTT.

The chain joins TRBV12-3 or TRBV12-4 to TRBJ2-1; a weak D match, TRBD2 (5 bases). V lost 3 bases and J lost 7, with 19 bases in between. The CDR3 extends over 16 amino acids. This CDR3 is CASSFSDSLPGNEQFF. CDR3 bases: TGTGCCAGCAGTTTCAGTGATTCCTTACCGGGGAATGAGCAGTTCTTC.

In regard to this clonotype: This clone may be a read error of a much larger clone one base away. The J gene is TRBJ1-3, the V gene TRBV3-1; TRBD1 is a possible D gene (5 bases). From germline, CDR1 is LGHDT and CDR2 YNNKEL (reference sequence). The CDR3 contains 14 residues. The CDR3 is CASSSRDSGNSIYF. The CDR3 region has the DNA TGTGCCAGCAGCTCCAGGGACTCTGGAAACTCCATATATTTT.

In its sample, this clonotype was seen a few times. The V gene is TRBV6-1, the J gene TRBJ1-1, with 9 bases lining up with TRBD1. The V segment lost 6 bases and the J segment 4 bases; nucleotides outside the gene matches: 6. CDR1 is MNHNS and CDR2 is SASEGT in the germline V gene. The CDR3 has 14 residues. The CDR3 here is CASRGQGFGTEAFF. The CDR3 DNA follows: TGTGCCAGCAGAGGACAGGGGTTTGGCACTGAAGCTTTCTTT.

This clonotype was seen at least ten times. The chain has TRBV6-2 or TRBV6-3 and TRBJ2-7; D unresolved. The CDR3 covers 12 residues. Germline V gives CDR1 MNHEY, CDR2 SVGEGT. V was clipped by 4 bases and J by 1 base, with 5 bases between them. The CDR3 DNA is TGTGCCAGCAGTTTGTGGTCCTACGAGCAGTACTTC. Translated: CASSLWSYEQYF.

This clonotype was detected ten times or more. This chain uses TRBV2 with TRBJ1-1, with D hard to call. CDR1 and CDR2 (germline): SNHLY, FYNNEI. V was trimmed by 5 bases and J by 11 bases, leaving 18 bases between them. This CDR3 has 13 amino acids. This chain's CDR3 is CASSSREPVGAFF. The CDR3 coding sequence is TGTGCCAGCAGTTCCCGGGAGCCCGTGGGGGCTTTCTTT. Supplemented by reference TRBV2 and TRBJ1-1, the full variable domain reads EPEVTQTPSHQVTQMGQEVILRCVPISNHLYFYWYRQILGQKVEFLVSFYNNEISEKSEIFDDQFSVERPDGSNFTLKIRSTKLEDSAMYFCASSSREPVGAFFGQGTRLTVV.

This chain uses TRBV9 with TRBJ2-1, with TRBD2 matching 8 bases. This CDR3 is built from 15 residues. Germline V lookup: CDR1 SGDLS, CDR2 YYNGEE. V was pared by 2 bases and J by 3 bases, with 4 bases of the junction left unmatched. The CDR3: CASSVLSGSYNEQFF. CDR3 nucleotides: TGTGCCAGCAGCGTTCTCAGCGGGAGCTACAATGAGCAGTTCTTC. Based on the CDR3 plus reference TRBV9 and TRBJ2-1, the full variable domain is DSGVTQTPKHLITATGQRVTLRCSPRSGDLSVYWYQQSLDQGLQFLIQYYNGEERAKGNILERFSAQQFPDLHSELNLSSLELGDSALYFCASSVLSGSYNEQFFGPGTRLTVL.

This clonotype has a count of ten or more. The rearrangement links TRBV3-1 to TRBJ1-5, with TRBD1 as a possible D gene (5 bases). The germline V gene has CDR1 LGHDT and CDR2 YNNKEL (reference sequence). There are 15 residues in the CDR3. V gave up 4 bases and J gave up 7 bases, with 17 bases separating them. Here the CDR3 reads CASSPGRGVGQPQHF. CDR3 in DNA: TGTGCCAGCAGCCCCGGAAGGGGTGTCGGCCAGCCCCAGCATTTT.

This clonotype was observed a few times. V usage is TRBV2 and J usage is TRBJ2-1; D is possibly TRBD2 (5 bases). CDR1 is SNHLY, CDR2 FYNNEI, per germline. V was pared by 3 bases and J by 8 bases, with 11 bases between. This CDR3 has 13 amino acids. The CDR3 nucleotides read TGTGCCAGCAGTGATCCGGGGAAGGATGAGCAGTTCTTC. As protein: CASSDPGKDEQFF.

This clonotype occurred a few times. The J gene is TRBJ1-1, the V gene TRBV27; D is unresolved. With 2 bases removed from V and 1 base from J, the gap between germline ends came to 11 bases. This CDR3 region has 15 residues. CDR1 and CDR2 (germline): MNHEY, SMNVEV (reference sequence). DNA of the CDR3: TGTGCCAGCAGTTTACACGCGCCGCAGAACACTGAAGCTTTCTTT. It codes for CASSLHAPQNTEAFF.

This clonotype turned up a few times. The CDR3 sequence is CASSLASIGGELFF. For the CDR3, the DNA is TGTGCCAGCAGCTTAGCTTCGATAGGCGGGGAGCTGTTTTTT. This chain joins TRBV7-2 and TRBJ2-2; unclear D gene. This CDR3 region has 14 residues. CDR1 and CDR2 from the germline V gene are SGHTA and FQGNSA. Trimming left V 0 bases short and J 7 bases short, with 9 bases between.

Only a few counts were recorded for this clonotype. The rearrangement uses TRBV29-1 and TRBJ1-1; maybe TRBD1 (5 bases). V was shortened by 7 bases and J by 8 bases, with 17 bases between the two germline ends. Per the germline V gene, CDR1 is SQVTM and CDR2 is ANQGSEA. CDR3 length: 12 residues. Here the CDR3 reads CSASRQGAEAFF. The CDR3 bases are TGCAGCGCTAGCCGGCAAGGGGCGGAAGCTTTCTTT. The whole variable domain, filled in from reference TRBV29-1 and TRBJ1-1, reads SAVISQKPSRDICQRGTSLTIQCQVDSQVTMMFWYRQQPGQSLTLIATANQGSEATYESGFVIDKFPISRPNLTFSTLTVSNMSPEDSSIYLCSASRQGAEAFFGQGTRLTVV.

The genes are TRBV3-1 and TRBJ1-1, with TRBD1 matching over 7 bases. CDR1 LGHDT and CDR2 YNNKEL come from the germline V gene (reference sequence). This CDR3 contains 18 residues. With 0 bases clipped from V and 3 bases from J, the junction kept 13 bases outside the gene matches. CDR3 nucleotides: TGTGCCAGCAGCCAAGAGGTCTGGGGCTCAGGGGGATACACTGAAGCTTTCTTT. Translated: CASSQEVWGSGGYTEAFF.

This clonotype came up a few times. The rearrangement links TRBV4-2 to TRBJ2-3; D gene unclear. CDR1 is LGHNA, CDR2 YNFKEQ, per germline. The length of the CDR3 is 13 residues. Trimming shortened V by 1 base and J by 7 bases, and 9 bases separated the two germline ends. The CDR3 spells CASSQGYENTQYF. The CDR3 DNA follows: TGTGCCAGCAGCCAAGGCTACGAGAATACGCAGTATTTT.

The table lists this clonotype with many counts. The genes are TRBV28 and TRBJ2-1, with D hard to call. This CDR3 comprises 14 residues. V lost 5 bases and J lost 7, with 15 bases in between. CDR1 is MDHEN, CDR2 SYDVKM, per germline. CDR3 amino acids: CASSPLWGVNEQFF. In nucleotides, the CDR3 is TGTGCCAGCAGTCCGCTCTGGGGTGTGAATGAGCAGTTCTTC.

The chain recombines TRBV5-4 with TRBJ2-3; 9 bases match TRBD1. CDR3 length: 15 residues. Germline V gene sequence: CDR1 SGHNT, CDR2 YYREEE (reference sequence). Trimming took 5 bases from V and 4 from J; bases not matched to a gene: 8. This CDR3 is CASRRRDRVPDTQYF. The CDR3 nucleotides read TGTGCCAGCAGACGCCGGGACAGGGTGCCAGATACGCAGTATTTT.

This clonotype appeared a few times. The chain recombines TRBV29-1 with TRBJ2-1; D perhaps matches TRBD1 (6 bases). Between the trimmed V and J ends, which lost 3 bases and 8 bases, there was a span of 17 bases. Germline V gene data show CDR1 as SQVTM and CDR2 as ANQGSEA. This CDR3 is built from 14 residues. The CDR3: CSVDSSGVSHEQFF. The CDR3 DNA sequence: TGCAGCGTTGACTCTTCAGGGGTTAGCCATGAGCAGTTCTTC.

This clonotype was picked up a small number of times. The DNA of the CDR3 is TGTGCCACCAGTGATTCTTGGAGGCGGTACAATGAGCAGTTCTTC. Its translation is CATSDSWRRYNEQFF. This chain links TRBV24-1 with TRBJ2-1, with D possibly being TRBD2 (5 bases). Trimming removed 2 bases from V and 4 bases from J, with 11 bases in between. The CDR3 loop spans 15 amino acids. The V gene's germline CDR1 is KGHDR and CDR2 SFDVKD.

The V gene is TRBV6-5, the J gene TRBJ2-7; 10 nucleotides line up with TRBD2. The V gene's germline CDR1 is MNHEY and CDR2 SVGAGI. This CDR3 contains 18 residues. Unmatched junction bases numbered 15, after V lost 0 bases and J lost 7 bases. CDR3 sequence (DNA): TGTGCCAGCAGTTACTCCCGACTAGCGGGCCCAACCCCTAAGGAGCAGTACTTC. It encodes CASSYSRLAGPTPKEQYF.

This clonotype was seen more than once but under ten times. V gene TRBV20-1 combines with J gene TRBJ2-7, with D perhaps being TRBD1 or TRBD2 (5 bases each). This CDR3 region has 13 residues. V shed 1 base and J shed 6 bases, with 13 bases lying between them. Germline V gene lookup returns CDR1 DFQATT and CDR2 SNEGSKA (reference sequence). Here the CDR3 reads CSARAPGTGEQYF. The CDR3 DNA follows: TGCAGTGCTAGAGCCCCCGGGACGGGCGAGCAGTACTTC.

This clonotype was seen only a few times. The CDR3 region has the DNA TGTGCCAGCAGCAGAACTAGCGGAACTTCTACACCTTCCTACGAGCAGTACTTC. Its translation: CASSRTSGTSTPSYEQYF. The rearrangement joins TRBV21-1 to TRBJ2-7; the D call in the table, TRBD2, was not verified against the DNA. TRBV21-1 is noted as a pseudogene. The CDR3 totals 18 residues.

This clonotype has just a few counts. This chain connects TRBV2 to TRBJ1-2, with unresolved D. This CDR3 comprises 13 residues. Germline CDR1 is SNHLY and CDR2 is FYNNEI. Trimming took off 1 base at V and 5 bases at J, with 8 bases between the two ends. The CDR3: CASSEGWEYGYTF. Written as DNA, the CDR3 is TGTGCCAGCAGTGAAGGATGGGAATATGGCTACACCTTC.

This clonotype was seen more than once but under ten times. This sequence joins TRBV28 and TRBJ2-3, with D perhaps TRBD2 (7 bases). Per the germline V gene, CDR1 is MDHEN and CDR2 is SYDVKM. The V gene lost 3 bases and the J gene lost 3 bases, with 13 bases spanning the gap. The CDR3 has 15 residues. CDR3 sequence: CASSFLQGGTDTQYF. The CDR3 DNA is TGTGCCAGCAGTTTTTTACAGGGAGGGACAGATACGCAGTATTTT.